This TCR beta chain stems from a study of shared clonotypes between healthy human individuals. Study information: The cohort comprised two women and a few men. Their ages spanned 18 to 49 years. Per-donor plates numbered three CD4 naive, three CD4 memory, two CD8 naive and one CD8 memory.

This CDR3 comprises 14 residues. Germline V gives CDR1 SEHNR, CDR2 FQNEAQ (reference sequence). With 4 bases removed from V and 0 bases from J, the gap between germline ends came to 9 bases. Sorted-subset replicate PCRs used about 0.2 ug of genomic DNA. This amount corresponded to some 32,000 T cell genomes. Produced via immunoSEQ multiplex PCR; TCRdb's table is partial and in-frame only. The table includes roughly 320,000 clones, over 75% detected once. Whole-study findings and limits: Estimated clonotype richness was generally higher in naive than memory subsets.

Turning to this clone: Its antigen is not identified.

This sequence joins TRBV7-9 and TRBJ1-1; TRBD1 might be the D (6 bases). The receptor was isolated from a man aged 18 to 29 in good health. Material for sequencing was memory CD8+ T cells sorted from blood. Subset described: CD45RO+ cells pooled with CCR7-negative TemRA cells. The CDR3 is CASSSQGMNTEAFF. CDR3 bases: TGTGCCAGCAGCTCACAGGGAATGAACACTGAAGCTTTCTTT.